This is a list of T cell receptor beta chains from one sample in a study of T cell repertoires in cytomegalovirus infection. TCRdb redid the calling of the reads with MiXCR, one entry per CDR3 protein. Of 700,000 to 850,000 distinct CDR3 sequences in the sample, around a third were seen once. No cognate antigen is known for these TCRs. This specimen was cultured CD8+ T cells from PBMCs, taken from culture after CMV antigen stimulation. The receptors shown here come from a human donor in good health (CMV status not recorded). Some clones in this sample may be carry-over from other donors' samples. Both conserved end residues are part of each CDR3. The order of the fields is V gene, J gene, clone size, D gene, CDR3 DNA, CDR3 protein. A D gene is named only where the DNA matches it firmly. Size is omitted from some rows. Given values are once, few, many or a class for expanded clones.

>TRBV12-3/TRBV12-4|TRBJ1-2|-|-
TGTGCCAGCAGTTTAAAGCCAGGGGATGGCTACACCTTC
CASSLKPGDGYTF
>TRBV7-4|TRBJ2-3|-|-
TGTGCCAGCAGCCTGGACGGAACGACCACAGATACGCAGTATTTT
CASSLDGTTTDTQYF
>TRBV7-9|TRBJ2-2|once|-
TGTGCCAGCAGCCCACGGTATGGAGACGGGGAGCTGTTTTTT
CASSPRYGDGELFF
>TRBV5-1|TRBJ1-1|few|-
TGCGCCAGCAGCTTGGATTTAGTACAGACTGAAGCTTTCTTT
CASSLDLVQTEAFF
>TRBV10-3|TRBJ2-5|few|TRBD1
TGTGCCATCAGTGAGACCGGGACAGGGGGCGCGAAGACCCAGTACTTC
CAISETGTGGAKTQYF
>TRBV7-9|TRBJ2-1|-|-
TGTGCCAGCAGATCATCGTCCCCGGTGGGTGATGAGCAGTTCTTC
CASRSSSPVGDEQFF
>TRBV5-5|TRBJ2-7|-|-
TGTGCCAGCAGTGGGGGGCCAAGTTACGAGCAGTACTTC
CASSGGPSYEQYF
>TRBV12-3/TRBV12-4|TRBJ2-5|few|-
TGTGCCAGCACCCCCACGGTTGGGGAGACCCAGTACTTC
CASTPTVGETQYF
>TRBV6-2/TRBV6-3|TRBJ2-5|-|TRBD2
TGTGCCAGCAGCGAACTTAGCGGGGGGGCCGGTATGGGAGAGACCCAGTACTTC
CASSELSGGAGMGETQYF
>TRBV4-1|TRBJ2-3|few|TRBD2
TGCGCCAGCAGCCACCTTGGACTAGCGGGGGGGGATACGCAGTATTTT
CASSHLGLAGGDTQYF
>TRBV2|TRBJ1-1|-|-
TGTGCCAGCATCCTAAAGTGGAACACTGAAGCTTTCTTT
CASILKWNTEAFF
>TRBV5-6|TRBJ2-5|few|TRBD2
TGTGCCAGCAGCGGAATGCTTTGGGCTAGCGGGCAAGAGACCCAGTACTTC
CASSGMLWASGQETQYF
>TRBV4-2|TRBJ1-1|-|-
TGTGCCAGCAGCCAAGATGATCGGACAGAACCTCCTGAAGCTTTCTTT
CASSQDDRTEPPEAFF
>TRBV7-3|TRBJ1-6|-|-
TGTGCCAGCAGCTCGGACCAGCTGAGAAATTCACCCCTCCACTTT
CASSSDQLRNSPLHF
>TRBV27|TRBJ1-3|few|-
TGTGCCAGCAGTTCCGGGACACCTGTTCGTACCATATATTTT
CASSSGTPVRTIYF
>TRBV19|TRBJ1-1|-|-
TGTGCCAGTAGCCCAGTAGACGGCACTGAAGCTTTCTTT
CASSPVDGTEAFF
>TRBV4-1|TRBJ2-7|many|TRBD2
TGCGCCAGCAGCCTTCTAGCGGGGACCTACGAGCAGTACTTC
CASSLLAGTYEQYF
>TRBV28|TRBJ1-5|-|-
TGTGCCAGCAGCCTGACAGGTATCCAGCCCCAGCATTTT
CASSLTGIQPQHF
>TRBV6-2/TRBV6-3|TRBJ2-1|-|TRBD2
TGTGCCAGCAGTTACCTCCTTGGGGACTACATATCTTACAATGAGCAGTTCTTC
CASSYLLGDYISYNEQFF
>TRBV20-1|TRBJ2-1|-|TRBD2
TGCAGTGTTCGGGGGGTTCTCTACAATGAGCAGTTCTTC
CSVRGVLYNEQFF
>TRBV7-6|TRBJ2-1|-|TRBD2
TGTGCCAGCAGCCCCTTAGCGGGGGGGCATGAGCAGTTCTTC
CASSPLAGGHEQFF
>TRBV7-9|TRBJ1-2|many|-
TGTGCCAGCAGCACCGGGGGGCAGGTGGGCTACACCTTC
CASSTGGQVGYTF
>TRBV10-2|TRBJ2-3|few|TRBD2
TGCGCCAGCAGTGAGTCAGTAGCGGGGGGCCCGATATTGTTCACAGATACGCAGTATTTT
CASSESVAGGPILFTDTQYF
>TRBV10-3|TRBJ2-7|-|-
TGTGCCATCAGCGGACAGCCGTTCACCGACGAGCAGTACTTC
CAISGQPFTDEQYF
>TRBV3-1|TRBJ2-1|-|-
TGTACCAGTTCGGGGAGCTCCTACAATGAGCAGTTCTTC
CTSSGSSYNEQFF
>TRBV7-2|TRBJ2-6|many|-
TGTGCCAGCAGCCCCGGACCCTACGGGGCCAACGTCCTGACTTTC
CASSPGPYGANVLTF
>TRBV6-5|TRBJ2-5|-|-
TGTGCCGCGACCGGGCAGGGGCAAGGGGAGACCCAGTACTTC
CAATGQGQGETQYF
>TRBV12-3/TRBV12-4|TRBJ2-7|many|-
TGTGCCAGCAGTTTGCAGGGGCCCTACGAGCAGTACTTC
CASSLQGPYEQYF
>TRBV14|TRBJ2-3|few|-
TGTGCCAGCAGCCAAGATCCTAGGGCAAATACGCAGTATTTT
CASSQDPRANTQYF
>TRBV7-6|TRBJ2-7|few|-
TGTGCCAGCAGCTTAGCGGAAACACCCTACGAGCAGTACTTC
CASSLAETPYEQYF
>TRBV12-3/TRBV12-4|TRBJ1-2|-|-
TGTGCCAGCCGGGACGGCAACTACTATGGCTACACCTTC
CASRDGNYYGYTF
>TRBV7-2|TRBJ2-1|many|-
TGTGCCAGCAGCTGGTATGGATACAATGAGCAGTTCTTC
CASSWYGYNEQFF
>TRBV27|TRBJ1-5|few|-
TGTGCCAGCAGCGACCTTAGTGCAGGCAATCAGCCCCAGCATTTT
CASSDLSAGNQPQHF
>TRBV27|TRBJ2-7|-|TRBD2
TGTGCCAGCAGTCCCCTCGGCGGGGGGAACTACGAGCAGTACTTC
CASSPLGGGNYEQYF
>TRBV19|TRBJ2-7|-|-
TGTGCCAGTAGCCCCACGGCAGTGCCCTACGAGCAGTACTTC
CASSPTAVPYEQYF
>TRBV7-9|TRBJ2-1|many|TRBD1
TGTGCCAGCACCGGACAGGGGGGAAGCTCCTACAATGAGCAGTTCTTC
CASTGQGGSSYNEQFF
>TRBV27|TRBJ1-5|-|-
TGTGCCAGCAGTGAAAACTGGGGCGGGGCCAATCAGCCCCAGCATTTT
CASSENWGGANQPQHF
>TRBV7-6|TRBJ2-4|-|-
TGTGCCAGCAGTACGGGGGCCCCTGACATTCAGTACTTC
CASSTGAPDIQYF
>TRBV7-8|TRBJ2-7|many|-
TGTGCCAGCAGCTCCCGGAGGGGATCCTACGAGCAGTACTTC
CASSSRRGSYEQYF
>TRBV4-1|TRBJ2-7|-|-
TGCGCCAGCAGCCAAGAGTCGGGGTACCCCTACGAGCAGTACTTC
CASSQESGYPYEQYF
>TRBV28|TRBJ1-6|-|-
TGTGCCAGCAGTTTTGTCGTTTTTGGTTCACCCCTCCACTTT
CASSFVVFGSPLHF
>TRBV12-3/TRBV12-4|TRBJ2-3|few|TRBD1
TGTGCCAGCATTCACAGGGGACGCGCAGATACGCAGTATTTT
CASIHRGRADTQYF
>TRBV6-1|TRBJ2-3|many|-
TGTGCCAGCAGAGAGAAATCCACAGATACGCAGTATTTT
CASREKSTDTQYF
>TRBV19|TRBJ2-3|few|-
TGTGCCAGTAGTATGGCGCAGGTTCATGATACGCAGTATTTT
CASSMAQVHDTQYF
>TRBV27|TRBJ1-2|-|-
TGTGCCAGCAGTTTATCTCCAGTCTACTTTGGCTACACCTTC
CASSLSPVYFGYTF
>TRBV7-9|TRBJ1-2|few|TRBD1
TGTGCCTTTAACAGGGGCGACTATGGCTACACCTTC
CAFNRGDYGYTF
>TRBV7-8|TRBJ2-1|few|TRBD2
TGTGCCAGCAGCTTGCCGGCCTGGGGGGGGGTGGACAATGAGCAGTTCTTC
CASSLPAWGGVDNEQFF
>TRBV6-2/TRBV6-3|TRBJ1-1|few|-
TGTGCCAGCAGTTACTCGATTCGGGGTGAAGCTTTCTTT
CASSYSIRGEAFF
>TRBV15|TRBJ1-5|-|-
TGTGCCACCAGCCCGGGACGTAGGGGTCAGCCCCAGCATTTT
CATSPGRRGQPQHF
>TRBV11-2|TRBJ1-1|-|-
TGTGCCAGCAGATCAGGGGCAGGCTTGAACACTGAAGCTTTCTTT
CASRSGAGLNTEAFF
>TRBV4-1|TRBJ1-4|-|TRBD1
TGCGCCAGCAGCAAACAGGGGGCAACTAATGAAAAACTGTTTTTT
CASSKQGATNEKLFF